This T cell receptor (beta chain) was documented in a study of cytomegalovirus exposure and HLA in healthy donors. Whole-study findings and limits: According to the study, 160 or so TCR beta chains were cytomegalovirus-associated. Presence/absence analyses rested on an assumption that sequencing depth was roughly uniform across donors. As a later analysis revealed, the rate of TCR association differed by HLA locus, with DRB1 most and HLA-C fewest.

A word on this clone: The antigen is unknown.

A multiplex PCR was run with 60 Vbeta primers and 13 Jbeta primers. The assay was immunoSEQ multiplex PCR, and TCRdb's table has in-frame clones only and misses some. The table has about 90,000 clones, less than 80% seen once; the top ten hold under 25%. Trimming removed 0 bases at V and 11 bases at J, with 13 bases between. The CDR3 loop spans 13 amino acids. Germline values: CDR1 MNHEY, CDR2 SVGAGI. Material: PBMCs. The V and J genes are TRBV6-5 and TRBJ1-1; D is possibly TRBD1 (5 bases). The sequence derives from a man aged 30 to 45 in good health and CMV-seropositive. CDR3 in DNA: TGTGCCAGCAGTTACTCGACCGCGGCAGGGGCTTTCTTT. It codes for CASSYSTAAGAFF.